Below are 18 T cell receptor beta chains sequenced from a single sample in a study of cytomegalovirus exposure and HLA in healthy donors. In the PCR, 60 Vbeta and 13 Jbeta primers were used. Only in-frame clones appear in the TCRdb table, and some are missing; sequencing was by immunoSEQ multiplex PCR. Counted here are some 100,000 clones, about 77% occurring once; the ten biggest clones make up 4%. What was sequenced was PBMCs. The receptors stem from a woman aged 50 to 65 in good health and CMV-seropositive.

CDR3 sequence: CASSSFNQPQHF. The DNA of the CDR3 is TGTGCCAGCAGTTCGTTCAATCAGCCCCAGCATTTT. The chain carries TRBV27 and TRBJ1-5, with D unclear. CDR1 is MNHEY, CDR2 SMNVEV, per germline (reference sequence). The germline V and J ends were trimmed by 4 bases and 3 bases, with 4 bases remaining between them. The CDR3 has 12 residues.

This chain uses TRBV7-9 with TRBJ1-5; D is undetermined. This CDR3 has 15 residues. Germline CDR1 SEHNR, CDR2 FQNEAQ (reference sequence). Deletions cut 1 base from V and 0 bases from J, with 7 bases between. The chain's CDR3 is CASSLVGDSNQPQHF. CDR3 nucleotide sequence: TGTGCCAGCAGCTTAGTCGGGGATAGCAATCAGCCCCAGCATTTT.

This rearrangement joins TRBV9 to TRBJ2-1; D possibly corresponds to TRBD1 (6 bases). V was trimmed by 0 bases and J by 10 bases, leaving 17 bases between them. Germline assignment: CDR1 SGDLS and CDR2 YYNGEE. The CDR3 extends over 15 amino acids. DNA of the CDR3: TGTGCCAGCAGCGTAGTGGCAGGGGTGGGGTCCGAGCAGTTCTTC. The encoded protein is CASSVVAGVGSEQFF.

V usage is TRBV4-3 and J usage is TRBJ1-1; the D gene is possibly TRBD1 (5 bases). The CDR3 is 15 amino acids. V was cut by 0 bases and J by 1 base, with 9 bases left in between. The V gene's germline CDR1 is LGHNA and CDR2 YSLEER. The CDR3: CASSQDTRANTEAFF. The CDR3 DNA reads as TGCGCCAGCAGCCAAGATACCAGGGCGAACACTGAAGCTTTCTTT.

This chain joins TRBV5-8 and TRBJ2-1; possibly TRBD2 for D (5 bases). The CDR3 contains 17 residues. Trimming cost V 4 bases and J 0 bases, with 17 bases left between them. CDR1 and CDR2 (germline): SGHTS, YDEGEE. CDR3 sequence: CASSIAMDASSYNEQFF. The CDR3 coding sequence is TGTGCCAGCAGCATAGCGATGGACGCGAGCTCCTACAATGAGCAGTTCTTC. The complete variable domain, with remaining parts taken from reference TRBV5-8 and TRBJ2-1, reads EAGVTQSPTHLIKTRGQQATLRCSPISGHTSVYWYQQALGLGLQFLLWYDEGEERNRGNFPPRFSGRQFPNYSSELNVNALELEDSALYLCASSIAMDASSYNEQFFGPGTRLTVL.

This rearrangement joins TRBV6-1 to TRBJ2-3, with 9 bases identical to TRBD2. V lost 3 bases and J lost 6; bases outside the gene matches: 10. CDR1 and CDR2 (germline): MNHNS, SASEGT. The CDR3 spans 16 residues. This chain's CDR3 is CASSDGLAGFSDTQYF. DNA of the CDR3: TGTGCCAGCAGTGATGGGCTAGCGGGGTTTTCGGATACGCAGTATTTT.

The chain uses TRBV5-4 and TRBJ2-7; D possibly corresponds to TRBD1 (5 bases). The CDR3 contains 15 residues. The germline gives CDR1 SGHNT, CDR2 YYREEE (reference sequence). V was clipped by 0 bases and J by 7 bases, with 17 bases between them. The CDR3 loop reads CASSLGQGRNAEQYF. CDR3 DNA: TGTGCCAGCAGCTTGGGGCAGGGAAGGAATGCGGAGCAGTACTTC.

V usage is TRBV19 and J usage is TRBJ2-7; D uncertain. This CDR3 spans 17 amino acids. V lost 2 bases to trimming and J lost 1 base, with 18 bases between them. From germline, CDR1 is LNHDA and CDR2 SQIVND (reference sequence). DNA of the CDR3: TGTGCCAGTAGTATAAGCAGCTTTGCGGATGAATCCTACGAGCAGTACTTC. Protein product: CASSISSFADESYEQYF.

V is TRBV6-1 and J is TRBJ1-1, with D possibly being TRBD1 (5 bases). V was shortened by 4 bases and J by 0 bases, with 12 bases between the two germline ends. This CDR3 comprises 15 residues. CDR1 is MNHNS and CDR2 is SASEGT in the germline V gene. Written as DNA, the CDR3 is TGTGCCAGCAGTGTTAAGGGGTTAATGAACACTGAAGCTTTCTTT. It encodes CASSVKGLMNTEAFF.

CDR3 nucleotides: TGCAGCGTTGTATCTGGCCACACCGGGGAGCTGTTTTTT. It yields the protein CSVVSGHTGELFF. The chain has TRBV29-1 and TRBJ2-2; D is ambiguous. V lost 4 bases, J lost 3 bases, and 9 bases lay in between. Germline loops: CDR1 SQVTM, CDR2 ANQGSEA. CDR3 size: 13 residues.

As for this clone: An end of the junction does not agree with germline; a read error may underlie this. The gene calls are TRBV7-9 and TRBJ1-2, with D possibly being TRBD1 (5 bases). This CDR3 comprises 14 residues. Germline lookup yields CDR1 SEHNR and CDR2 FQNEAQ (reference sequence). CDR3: CSSSLGALGQGYTF. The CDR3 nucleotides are TGTTCCAGCAGCTTAGGGGCGCTGGGCCAAGGCTACACCTTC.

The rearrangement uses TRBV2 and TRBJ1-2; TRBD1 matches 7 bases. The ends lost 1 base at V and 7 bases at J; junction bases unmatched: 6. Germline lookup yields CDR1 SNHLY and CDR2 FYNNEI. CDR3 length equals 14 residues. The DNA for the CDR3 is TGTGCCAGCAGTGAAGGCAGTAGACAGGGTGGCTACACCTTC. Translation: CASSEGSRQGGYTF.

The CDR3 sequence: CAWSQGQPRGAGGYTF. The CDR3 DNA sequence: TGTGCCTGGAGCCAGGGACAGCCCAGAGGTGCCGGTGGCTACACCTTC. The chain uses TRBV30 and TRBJ1-2, with 7 bases lining up with TRBD1. The CDR3 consists of 16 residues. The germline CDR1 and CDR2 sequences are GTSNPN and SVGIG (reference sequence). V was clipped by 3 bases and J by 7 bases; unmatched bases: 17.

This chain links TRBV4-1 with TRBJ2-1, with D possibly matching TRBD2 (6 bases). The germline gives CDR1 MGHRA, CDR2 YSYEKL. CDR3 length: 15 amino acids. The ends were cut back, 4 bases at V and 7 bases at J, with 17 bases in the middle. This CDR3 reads CASSLLSGLRNEQFF. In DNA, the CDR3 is TGCGCCAGCAGCCTTCTTTCGGGACTTCGGAATGAGCAGTTCTTC.

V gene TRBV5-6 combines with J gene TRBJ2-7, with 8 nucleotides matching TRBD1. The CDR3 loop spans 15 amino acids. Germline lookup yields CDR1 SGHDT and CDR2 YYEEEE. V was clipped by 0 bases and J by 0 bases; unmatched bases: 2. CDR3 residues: CASSLGQGISYEQYF. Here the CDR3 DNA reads TGTGCCAGCAGCTTGGGACAGGGGATCTCCTACGAGCAGTACTTC.

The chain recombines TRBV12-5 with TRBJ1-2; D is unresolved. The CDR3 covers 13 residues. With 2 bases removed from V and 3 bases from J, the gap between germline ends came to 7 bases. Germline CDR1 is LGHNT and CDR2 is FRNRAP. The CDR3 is CASGLSGDYGYTF. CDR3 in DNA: TGTGCTAGTGGTTTGAGCGGGGACTATGGCTACACCTTC.

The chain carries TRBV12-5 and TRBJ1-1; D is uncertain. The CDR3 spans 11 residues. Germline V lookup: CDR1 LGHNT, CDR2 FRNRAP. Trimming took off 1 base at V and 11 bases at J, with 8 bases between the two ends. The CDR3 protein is CASGLDREAFF. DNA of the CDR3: TGTGCTAGTGGTTTGGATAGGGAGGCTTTCTTT.

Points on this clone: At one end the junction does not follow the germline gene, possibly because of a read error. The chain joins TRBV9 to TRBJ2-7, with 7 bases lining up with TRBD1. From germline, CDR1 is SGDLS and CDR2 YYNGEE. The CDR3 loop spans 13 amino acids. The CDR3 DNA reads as TGTGTCAGCAGCCTCTCAGGGGGTGACGAGCAGTACTTC. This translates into CVSSLSGGDEQYF.